This T cell receptor beta chain emerged from a study of shared clonotypes between healthy human individuals. From germline, CDR1 is SGHNT and CDR2 YENEEA. The CDR3 runs to 15 residues. The V end lost 2 bases, the J end lost 2 bases, and 12 bases lay between the germline ends. Profiling relied on immunoSEQ multiplex PCR, and the TCRdb table lists in-frame clones only, not all of them. The sample lists millions of clones, approximately 95% occurring once. Naive CD45RA+ and memory CD45RA-negative subsets were split from CD4+ cells. The sample was naive CD4+ T cells from PBMCs. Subset defined: CD45RA+ positively selected. The rearrangement joins TRBV11-3 to TRBJ1-1; TRBD1 might be the D (6 bases). The origin of this receptor is a man between 18 and 29 years old in good health. Some clones in this sample may be carry-over from other donors' samples. The CDR3 DNA reads TGTGCCAGCAGCTTAACGGGACATTCAAACACTGAAGCTTTCTTT. As protein: CASSLTGHSNTEAFF. The full variable domain, completed using reference TRBV11-3 and TRBJ1-1, is EAGVVQSPRYKIIEKKQPVAFWCNPISGHNTLYWYLQNLGQGPELLIRYENEEAVDDSQLPKDRFSAERLKGVDSTLKIQPAELGDSAVYLCASSLTGHSNTEAFFGQGTRLTVV.